Shown below are 15 T cell receptor beta chains from a single sample sequenced in a study of shared clonotypes between healthy human individuals. TCRdb keeps only in-frame clones here, not all; method: immunoSEQ multiplex PCR. The repertoire holds 500,000 to 650,000 clones, with roughly 79% as singletons. The sequenced material came from PBMCs. These receptors came from a woman in her thirties or forties in good health. Some clones in this sample may be carry-over from other donors' samples.

The V call is TRBV5-8, the J call TRBJ1-4; D is perhaps TRBD1 (6 bases). Trimming removed 2 bases from V and 10 bases from J, with 18 bases in between. Germline V gene sequence: CDR1 SGHTS, CDR2 YDEGEE. The CDR3 consists of 15 residues. The chain's CDR3 is CASSLQGLVFGKLFF. In DNA form, the CDR3 reads TGTGCCAGCAGCTTACAGGGCCTCGTTTTCGGAAAACTGTTTTTT.

The DNA for the CDR3 is TGTGCCAGCAGTTTGGGACAGACTGTAGCCCAGCATTTT. It yields the protein CASSLGQTVAQHF. V usage is TRBV28 and J usage is TRBJ1-5, with 7 nucleotides matching TRBD1. CDR3 length equals 13 residues. Germline loops: CDR1 MDHEN, CDR2 SYDVKM. V lost 3 bases, J lost 11 bases, and 7 bases stayed unmatched. Full variable domain (missing parts from reference TRBV28 and TRBJ1-5): DVKVTQSSRYLVKRTGEKVFLECVQDMDHENMFWYRQDPGLGLRLIYFSYDVKMKEKGDIPEGYSVSREKKERFSLILESASTNQTSMYLCASSLGQTVAQHFGDGTRLSIL.

The chain couples TRBV11-2 to TRBJ2-5, with 8 bases aligning to TRBD2. The DNA end favors TRBJ2-7, so the J call may be wrong. The germline V gene encodes CDR1 SGHAT and CDR2 FQNNGV. The CDR3 covers 18 residues. Here the CDR3 DNA reads TGTGCCAGCAGCTCCCCACCCACTCTAGCGGGTCGCTCCTACGAGCAGTACTTC. Protein product: CASSSPPTLAGRSYEQYF.

The rearrangement joins TRBV28 to TRBJ1-1; D uncertain. V was shortened by 1 base and J by 1 base, with 4 bases between the two germline ends. The CDR3 runs to 13 residues. CDR1 is MDHEN and CDR2 is SYDVKM in the germline V gene. CDR3 residues: CASSLSENTEAFF. CDR3 nucleotides: TGTGCCAGCAGTTTATCAGAGAACACTGAAGCTTTCTTT.

This clone has a single count. V usage is TRBV7-9 and J usage is TRBJ2-7; no clear D. This CDR3 is 12 amino acids long. The germline V gene has CDR1 SEHNR and CDR2 FQNEAQ (reference sequence). Trimming took 0 bases from V and 7 from J, leaving 7 bases between them. CDR3 sequence reads: CASSLALTEQYF. Here the CDR3 DNA reads TGTGCCAGCAGCTTAGCCCTGACAGAGCAGTACTTC.

The rearrangement uses TRBV15 and TRBJ2-7, with D tentatively TRBD2 (6 bases). This CDR3 contains 13 residues. V was clipped by 7 bases and J by 7 bases, with 17 bases between them. Germline V gene lookup returns CDR1 LNHNV and CDR2 YYDKDF (reference sequence). CDR3 DNA: TGTGCCACCACCCCGGGAGAGGGAACGGAGCAGTACTTC. As protein: CATTPGEGTEQYF.

This sequence joins TRBV10-1 and TRBJ2-1; D is possibly TRBD2 (5 bases). Trimming pared 4 bases from V and 6 bases from J, leaving 13 bases between. From germline, CDR1 is WNHNN and CDR2 SYGVQD (reference sequence). The CDR3 runs 14 residues. CDR3: CASSGGAVGNEQFF. The CDR3 bases are TGCGCCAGCAGTGGGGGAGCGGTCGGCAATGAGCAGTTCTTC.

The CDR3 spells CASSQGVTGLSYNEQFF. The CDR3, as DNA: TGCGCCAGCAGCCAAGGGGTAACAGGTCTGTCCTACAATGAGCAGTTCTTC. V usage is TRBV4-1 and J usage is TRBJ2-1; the D gene is possibly TRBD1 (5 bases). CDR1 and CDR2 from the germline V gene are MGHRA and YSYEKL. The CDR3 sequence is 17 residues long. V lost 1 base and J lost 1, with 14 bases in between.

Of note for this clone: A clone one base away is much larger, so this may be a read error. V and J are TRBV7-3 and TRBJ2-5, with D uncertain. Germline V gene sequence: CDR1 SGHTA, CDR2 FQGTGA. The CDR3 totals 11 residues. The V gene lost 4 bases and the J gene lost 2 bases, with 2 bases spanning the gap. CDR3: CASSSQETQYF. The CDR3 coding sequence is TGTGCCAGCAGCTCTCAAGAGACCCAGTACTTC.

For this clone: A far larger clone is a single base away, which makes a read error likely. Other DNA variants within this sample encode the same CDR3. This chain joins TRBV18 and TRBJ1-1; D call uncertain. The CDR3 is 12 amino acids. V was pared by 1 base and J by 8 bases, with 8 bases between. CDR1 and CDR2 from the germline V gene are KGHSH and LQKENI. CDR3 sequence (DNA): TGTGCCAGCTCACCACAGGGTGCAGAAGCTTTCTTT. It yields the protein CASSPQGAEAFF.

The rearrangement links TRBV5-1 to TRBJ2-7; the D gene is possibly TRBD2 (7 bases). The germline gives CDR1 SGHRS, CDR2 YFSETQ. The CDR3 has 13 amino acids. The ends were cut back, 6 bases at V and 5 bases at J, with 15 bases in the middle. The CDR3 DNA reads as TGCGCCAGCATACAGGGAGCGGGAAACGAGCAGTACTTC. Translating gives CASIQGAGNEQYF.

About this clone: Since a much larger clone is just one base distant, this may be a read error. This chain connects TRBV11-2 to TRBJ1-1; 8 bases fit TRBD1. The CDR3 runs 13 residues. Losses at the gene ends were 3 bases for V and 3 bases for J; bases not matched to a gene: 0. Germline CDR1 is SGHAT and CDR2 is FQNNGV. CDR3 DNA: TGTGCCAGCAGCTTGACAGGGGACACTGAAGCTTTCTTT. As protein: CASSLTGDTEAFF.

This clone has only one observation. It differs at one base from a far larger clone, so likely a read error. The same CDR3 arises from other DNA sequences in this sample as well. This sequence joins TRBV29-1 and TRBJ1-1, with D hard to call. Germline V gene data show CDR1 as SQVTM and CDR2 as ANQGSEA. The CDR3 consists of 11 residues. The CDR3, as DNA: TGCAGCGGAGGAAGGAACACTGAAGCATTCTTT. Encoded protein: CSGGRNTEAFF.

The CDR3 nucleotides are TGCGCCAGCAGCTTGGAGGTCCTCACAGATACGCAGTATTTT. It is translated as CASSLEVLTDTQYF. This chain joins TRBV5-1 and TRBJ2-3; D not certain. The CDR3 runs 14 residues. Between the trimmed V and J ends, which lost 0 bases and 2 bases, there was a span of 7 bases. CDR1 is SGHRS, CDR2 YFSETQ, per germline. Variable domain in full (rest from reference TRBV5-1 and TRBJ2-3): KAGVTQTPRYLIKTRGQQVTLSCSPISGHRSVSWYQQTPGQGLQFLFEYFSETQRNKGNFPGRFSGRQFSNSRSEMNVSTLELGDSALYLCASSLEVLTDTQYFGPGTRLTVL.

This chain joins TRBV5-1 and TRBJ2-7; a weak D match, TRBD1 (6 bases). CDR1 is SGHRS, CDR2 YFSETQ, per germline. Trimming cost V 4 bases and J 2 bases, with 10 bases left between them. The CDR3 is made up of 13 amino acids. The CDR3 nucleotides are TGCGCCAGCAGCAAGACAGGCCCCTACGAGCAGTACTTC. This gives the protein CASSKTGPYEQYF.